The following is a T cell receptor (beta chain) sequence with its context. Other nucleotide sequences from this sample produce the same CDR3. Data came from immunoSEQ multiplex PCR; TCRdb stores just in-frame clones and leaves some out. This sample has fewer than 200,000 clones, with around 89% found just once. These data belong to a study of blood T cell repertoires in COVID-19. This CDR3 has 13 amino acids. V shed 3 bases and J shed 0 bases, with 3 bases lying between them. Germline V gene data show CDR1 as MNHEY and CDR2 as SMNVEV (reference sequence). The TCR sequence derives from a man younger than 30 who had recovered from COVID-19. Sequencing was done on a sample of peripheral blood. The chain joins TRBV27 to TRBJ2-1; D uncertain. Here the CDR3 reads CASSLSSYNEQFF. DNA for the CDR3: TGTGCCAGCAGTTTGAGCTCCTACAATGAGCAGTTCTTC.